This TCR beta chain comes out of a study of cytomegalovirus exposure and HLA in healthy donors. The donors (healthy individuals) were bone marrow donors. In the PCR, 60 Vbeta and 13 Jbeta primers were used. TCRdb keeps only in-frame clones here, not all; method: immunoSEQ multiplex PCR. The table includes around 97,000 clones, approximately 79% detected once. With respect to this clone: No antigen is known for it.

The V gene's germline CDR1 is MGHRA and CDR2 YSYEKL. The CDR3 covers 18 residues. V lost 0 bases and J lost 3; bases outside the gene matches: 13. General study findings and limits: Sequencing probably produced one cluster of sequence variants that were highly shared. Cytomegalovirus association was assigned to around 150 TCR beta chains.

The chain recombines TRBV4-1 with TRBJ2-7; 8 bases align to TRBD2. Sample: PBMCs. The sequence was collected from a man in his fifties or sixties in good health and CMV-seropositive. CDR3 in DNA: TGCGCCAGCAGCCAAGATCTTTCAGCGGGAGTTCTCTTCTACGAGCAGTACTTC. Protein product: CASSQDLSAGVLFYEQYF.